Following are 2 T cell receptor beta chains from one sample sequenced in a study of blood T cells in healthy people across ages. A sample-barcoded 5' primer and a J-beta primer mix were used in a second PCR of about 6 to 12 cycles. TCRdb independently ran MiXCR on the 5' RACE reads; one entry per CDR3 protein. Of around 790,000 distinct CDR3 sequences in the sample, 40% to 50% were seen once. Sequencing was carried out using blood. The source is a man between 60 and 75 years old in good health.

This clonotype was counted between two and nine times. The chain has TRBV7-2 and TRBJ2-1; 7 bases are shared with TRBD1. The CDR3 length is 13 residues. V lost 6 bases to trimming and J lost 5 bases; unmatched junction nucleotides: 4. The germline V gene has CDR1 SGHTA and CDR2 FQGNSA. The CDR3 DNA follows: TGTGCCAGCAGTGGGGGACAGCACAATGAGCAGTTCTTC. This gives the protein CASSGGQHNEQFF. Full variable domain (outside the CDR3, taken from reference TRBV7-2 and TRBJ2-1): GAGVSQSPSNKVTEKGKDVELRCDPISGHTALYWYRQSLGQGLEFLIYFQGNSAPDKSGLPSDRFSAERTGGSVSTLTIQRTQQEDSAVYLCASSGGQHNEQFFGPGTRLTVL.

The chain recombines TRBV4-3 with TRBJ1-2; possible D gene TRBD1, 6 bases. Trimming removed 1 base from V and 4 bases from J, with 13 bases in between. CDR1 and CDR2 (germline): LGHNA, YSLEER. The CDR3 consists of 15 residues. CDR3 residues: CASSQGRTGIYGYTF. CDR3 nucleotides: TGCGCCAGCAGCCAAGGGAGAACAGGGATCTATGGCTACACCTTC.